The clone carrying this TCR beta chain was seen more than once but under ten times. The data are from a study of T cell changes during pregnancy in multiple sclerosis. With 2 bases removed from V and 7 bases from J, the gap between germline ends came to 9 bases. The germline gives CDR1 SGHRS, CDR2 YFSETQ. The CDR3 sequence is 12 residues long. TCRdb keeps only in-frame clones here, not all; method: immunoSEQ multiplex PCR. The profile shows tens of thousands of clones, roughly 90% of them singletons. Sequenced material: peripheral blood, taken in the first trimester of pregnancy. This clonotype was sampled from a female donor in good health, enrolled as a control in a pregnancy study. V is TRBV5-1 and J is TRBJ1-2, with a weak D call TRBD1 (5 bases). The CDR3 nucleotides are TGCGCCAGCAGCTTATCGGGGGTTGGCTACACCTTC. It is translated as CASSLSGVGYTF.